In its sample, the clone carrying this T cell receptor (beta chain) was seen a few times. Its antigen is not known. The sample holds other DNA sequences that translate to the same CDR3. Only CD45RO-negative cells positively selected for CCR7 counted as naive CD8 cells, so terminally differentiated effector memory CD45RA+ cells were excluded. CDR3 length: 12 amino acids. Per the germline V gene, CDR1 is MNHEY and CDR2 is SMNVEV (reference sequence). V lost 5 bases to trimming and J lost 0 bases, with 5 bases between them. The data were taken from a study of shared clonotypes between healthy human individuals. Sequencing was at deep level. TCRdb's copy holds only in-frame clones and misses some; the assay was immunoSEQ multiplex PCR. The repertoire holds 2 million to 2.5 million clones, with under 95% as singletons. Overall study findings and caveats: Depth was large, yet rarefaction showed that sorted-subset sequencing was incomplete.

This TCR came from a man younger than 35 in good health. Some clones in this sample may be carry-over from other donors' samples. The chain is built from TRBV27 and TRBJ2-7; D is uncertain. The sequenced sample was naive CD8+ T cells from PBMCs. The CDR3 DNA reads as TGTGCCAGCAGTCCCTCCTCCTACGAGCAGTACTTC. Residues: CASSPSSYEQYF.